Presented here are 21 T cell receptor beta chains from one specimen sequenced in a study of T cell repertoires in cytomegalovirus infection. These receptors have no identified antigens. From the reads, TCRdb called clonotypes with MiXCR, one entry per CDR3 protein. The sample has more than 300,000 distinct CDR3 sequences; approximately 35% are singletons. The sequenced sample was cultured PBMCs, obtained from culture after CMV antigen stimulation. Receptors originate from a human donor in good health (CMV status not recorded). Some clones in this sample may be carry-over from other donors' samples.

This clonotype was seen many times. The V and J genes are TRBV19 and TRBJ1-1; D perhaps matches TRBD1 (6 bases). This CDR3 has 14 amino acids. From germline, CDR1 is LNHDA and CDR2 SQIVND (reference sequence). Trimming pared 9 bases from V and 1 base from J, leaving 15 bases between. CDR3 DNA: TGTGCCAGCAGAGGGGGAGGCTGGAACACTGAAGCTTTCTTT. Its translation: CASRGGGWNTEAFF.

As to this clonotype: A junction boundary mismatches the germline segment, possibly from a read error. The V and J genes are TRBV10-2 and TRBJ2-4, with D possibly called TRBD1 or TRBD2 (8 bases each). CDR1 is WSHSY and CDR2 is SAAADI in the germline V gene. The CDR3 totals 12 residues. The CDR3 spells CASSERGGQENF. The CDR3 region has the DNA TGCGCCAGCAGTGAGCGGGGGGGACAGGAGAACTTC.

This chain joins TRBV2 and TRBJ2-7, with a weak D call TRBD1 (7 bases). V was trimmed by 8 bases and J by 4 bases, leaving 15 bases between them. There are 13 residues in the CDR3. Germline-derived CDR1 and CDR2 are SNHLY and FYNNEI. CDR3 in amino acids: CASGGGGGYEQYF. DNA of the CDR3: TGTGCCAGCGGCGGAGGGGGCGGGTACGAGCAGTACTTC.

This chain uses TRBV12-3 or TRBV12-4 with TRBJ2-7; no firm D call. The CDR3 is made up of 13 amino acids. V lost 8 bases and J lost 5, with 16 bases in between. The CDR3 nucleotides are TGTGCCAGCTCCCCACTTGGACGACACGAGCAGTACTTC. Translated: CASSPLGRHEQYF.

This sequence joins TRBV15 and TRBJ2-1; 7 bases are a match to TRBD2. This CDR3 contains 17 residues. V lost 2 bases, J lost 4 bases, and 11 bases stayed unmatched. Per germline, CDR1 LNHNV and CDR2 YYDKDF (reference sequence). This CDR3 reads CATSRRPYGGGYNEQFF. CDR3 DNA sequence: TGTGCCACCAGCAGAAGACCCTATGGCGGGGGATACAATGAGCAGTTCTTC.

This clonotype was counted a few times. The J gene is TRBJ2-3, the V gene TRBV20-1; TRBD2 aligns across 9 bases. Germline V gene lookup returns CDR1 DFQATT and CDR2 SNEGSKA (reference sequence). The J segment lost 6 bases and the V segment lost 0 bases, leaving 7 bases of the junction unmatched. This CDR3 has 15 residues. CDR3 coding DNA: TGCAGTGCTAGAGAGCCTAGCGGGAATAAGGATACGCAGTATTTT. This encodes CSAREPSGNKDTQYF.

The J gene is TRBJ2-5, the V gene TRBV19, with 9 bases identical to TRBD2. V trimming: 5 bases; J trimming: 2 bases; junction bases outside the gene matches: 6. This CDR3 spans 15 amino acids. Germline V CDR1 and CDR2: LNHDA, SQIVND (reference sequence). The CDR3 bases are TGTGCCAGTAGTGTAAGCGGGAGGCCACAAGAGACCCAGTACTTC. Residues: CASSVSGRPQETQYF.

This chain uses TRBV9 with TRBJ1-3, with D unclear. V was shortened by 0 bases and J by 0 bases, with 7 bases between the two germline ends. The CDR3 runs to 15 residues. Germline assignment: CDR1 SGDLS and CDR2 YYNGEE. In DNA, the CDR3 is TGTGCCAGCAGCGTAGGGGTCAGCTCTGGAAACACCATATATTTT. Protein: CASSVGVSSGNTIYF.

This clonotype was observed at least ten times. The chain carries TRBV7-2 and TRBJ2-3, with D unresolved. The CDR3 extends over 13 amino acids. The germline V gene encodes CDR1 SGHTA and CDR2 FQGNSA. V was trimmed by 1 base and J by 5 bases, leaving 7 bases between them. CDR3 sequence reads: CASSLGQEDTQYF. CDR3 bases: TGTGCCAGCAGCTTAGGTCAGGAAGATACGCAGTATTTT. Together with reference TRBV7-2 and TRBJ2-3, the CDR3 gives the full variable domain: GAGVSQSPSNKVTEKGKDVELRCDPISGHTALYWYRQSLGQGLEFLIYFQGNSAPDKSGLPSDRFSAERTGGSVSTLTIQRTQQEDSAVYLCASSLGQEDTQYFGPGTRLTVL.

The chain carries TRBV7-8 and TRBJ2-1, with TRBD2 matching over 9 bases. The CDR3 spans 16 residues. The V gene end was trimmed by 0 bases and the J gene end by 5 bases; junction bases not matched to a gene: 5. Germline CDR1 SGHVS, CDR2 FQNEAQ. The chain's CDR3 is CASSLALAGANNEQFF. CDR3 sequence (DNA): TGTGCCAGCAGCTTAGCATTAGCGGGGGCTAACAATGAGCAGTTCTTC.

This clonotype was seen only a few times. The chain couples TRBV6-2 or TRBV6-3 to TRBJ2-3, with a possible D match to TRBD2 (6 bases). There are 16 residues in the CDR3. Trimming removed 0 bases at V and 0 bases at J, with 10 bases between. Germline CDR1 and CDR2: MNHEY and SVGEGT. The CDR3 region has the DNA TGTGCCAGCAGTTACTCGTCCGGGAGTAGCACAGATACGCAGTATTTT. Translating gives CASSYSSGSSTDTQYF.

This clonotype was seen more than once but under ten times. The chain carries TRBV6-4 and TRBJ2-3, with 11 bases lining up with TRBD2. The length of the CDR3 is 15 residues. V was clipped by 5 bases and J by 2 bases; unmatched bases: 3. The germline V gene has CDR1 MRHNA and CDR2 SNTAGT. In DNA form, the CDR3 reads TGTGCCAGCAGTCTAGCGGGAGGACACACAGATACGCAGTATTTT. It codes for CASSLAGGHTDTQYF.

The chain couples TRBV28 to TRBJ1-1, with D uncertain. The germline V gene has CDR1 MDHEN and CDR2 SYDVKM. The V and J ends lost 2 bases and 0 bases respectively, with 7 bases between them. This CDR3 spans 14 amino acids. The DNA of the CDR3 is TGTGCCAGCAGTTTAGGCACAATGAACACTGAAGCTTTCTTT. Translating it yields CASSLGTMNTEAFF.

This clonotype was found a few times. The chain uses TRBV7-2 and TRBJ1-5; TRBD1 matches at 7 bases. CDR3 length: 14 amino acids. V shed 7 bases and J 2 bases; nucleotides not matched to a gene: 5. In germline, CDR1 is SGHTA, CDR2 FQGNSA. CDR3 DNA: TGTGCCAGCAACCCTACAGGGGGCAATCAGCCCCAGCATTTT. It codes for CASNPTGGNQPQHF.

This clonotype was seen repeatedly, ten times or more. The chain couples TRBV11-2 to TRBJ2-3; 10 bases match TRBD2. From germline, CDR1 is SGHAT and CDR2 FQNNGV. Losses at the gene ends were 2 bases for V and 4 bases for J; bases not matched to a gene: 15. This CDR3 has 19 residues. This chain's CDR3 is CASSLNFGWSGRAPDTQYF. DNA of the CDR3: TGTGCCAGCAGCTTAAATTTCGGATGGAGCGGGAGGGCCCCAGATACGCAGTATTTT.

This clonotype was observed a few times. The genes are TRBV6-6 and TRBJ2-7, with 7 bases lining up with TRBD1. CDR3 length: 15 amino acids. J was trimmed by 2 bases and V by 5 bases; bases with no gene match: 9. The germline V gene encodes CDR1 MNHNY and CDR2 SVGAGI (reference sequence). The DNA of the CDR3 is TGTGCCAGCAGTCCTCCGGGACAGAGAGCCTACGAGCAGTACGTC. It yields the protein CASSPPGQRAYEQYV.

The genes are TRBV12-3 or TRBV12-4 and TRBJ1-2; D is perhaps TRBD1 (6 bases). The V end was cut by 6 bases, the J end by 0 bases, with 17 bases between. The CDR3 has 16 residues. In DNA form, the CDR3 reads TGTGCCAGCAGGCCCGGAAAGGCAGGGGCTAACTATGGCTACACCTTC. It codes for CASRPGKAGANYGYTF.

This rearrangement joins TRBV7-9 to TRBJ2-3; TRBD1 agrees at 7 bases. CDR3 length: 14 amino acids. The V and J ends lost 5 bases and 6 bases, in that order; junction bases with no gene match: 8. Germline values: CDR1 SEHNR, CDR2 FQNEAQ (reference sequence). CDR3 DNA sequence: TGTGCCAGCAGCCCCGGGACAGAGTATGATACGCAGTATTTT. It specifies CASSPGTEYDTQYF.

V usage is TRBV2 and J usage is TRBJ2-1, with D tentatively TRBD2 (5 bases). This CDR3 contains 13 residues. Germline assignment: CDR1 SNHLY and CDR2 FYNNEI. V lost 1 base to trimming and J lost 7 bases, with 8 bases between them. CDR3 residues: CASSEGEPNEQFF. The CDR3 nucleotides are TGTGCCAGCAGTGAAGGGGAGCCGAATGAGCAGTTCTTC. The variable domain in full, with the rest retrieved from reference TRBV2 and TRBJ2-1, is EPEVTQTPSHQVTQMGQEVILRCVPISNHLYFYWYRQILGQKVEFLVSFYNNEISEKSEIFDDQFSVERPDGSNFTLKIRSTKLEDSAMYFCASSEGEPNEQFFGPGTRLTVL.

The gene calls are TRBV11-1 and TRBJ2-1, with D possibly matching TRBD2 (5 bases). Trimming pared 6 bases from V and 1 base from J, leaving 13 bases between. CDR1 SGHAT and CDR2 FQDESV come from the germline V gene (reference sequence). The length of the CDR3 is 15 residues. This CDR3 is CASSQAARSYNEQFF. Here the CDR3 DNA reads TGTGCCAGCAGTCAAGCGGCACGGTCCTACAATGAGCAGTTCTTC.

This clonotype was seen a single time. The J gene is TRBJ2-7, the V gene TRBV12-3 or TRBV12-4; the D gene is possibly TRBD1 (5 bases). V lost 5 bases, J lost 6 bases, and 11 bases lay in between. The CDR3 runs to 12 residues. CDR3 loop: CASSLDRFEQYV. CDR3 in DNA: TGTGCCAGCAGTCTTGACAGATTCGAGCAGTACGTC.